This T cell receptor beta chain was sequenced for a study of blood T cell repertoires in COVID-19. For the study at large: The United States, Italy and Spain were the sources of the acute and convalescent COVID-19 samples.

Methods used by the authors: Amplification from reference gene primers served as the basis for estimated nucleated cell counts. Profiling relied on immunoSEQ multiplex PCR, and the TCRdb table lists in-frame clones only, not all of them. V, J and clone size derive from that table, while D and trimming were established from the DNA sequence. The sample gives more than 85,000 clones, 75% to 95% of which show up once; 4.2% is in the top ten. This CDR3 is 14 amino acids long. Unmatched junction bases numbered 10, after V lost 6 bases and J lost 6 bases. The germline gives CDR1 SGHTA, CDR2 FQGNSA. Sequences were obtained from peripheral blood. This sequence was found in a man younger than 35 with acute or convalescent COVID-19. The chain uses TRBV7-2 and TRBJ2-5, with 7 bases matching TRBD2. The DNA for the CDR3 is TGTGCCAGCAGGATTGGGAGGGCCGAAAAGACCCAGTACTTC. Protein: CASRIGRAEKTQYF.